This entry lists 20 T cell receptor beta chains sequenced from one sample in a study of cytomegalovirus exposure and HLA in healthy donors. This PCR relied on a set of 60 Vbeta primers and 13 Jbeta primers. Sequencing was performed with immunoSEQ multiplex PCR; in TCRdb, only in-frame clones are kept and a portion is missing. Among fewer than 200,000 clones listed, about 81% were seen once. The sample taken for sequencing was PBMCs. These receptor sequences come from a woman between 18 and 29 years old in good health and CMV-seronegative.

Regarding this clone: At one end the junction does not follow the germline gene, possibly because of a read error. The V and J genes are TRBV7-9 and TRBJ2-7, with D maybe TRBD1 (6 bases). The germline V gene has CDR1 SEHNR and CDR2 FQNEAQ (reference sequence). CDR3 size: 14 residues. This CDR3 reads CSSSLGSGAYEQYF. The CDR3 DNA sequence: TGTTCCAGCAGCTTAGGCTCAGGGGCCTACGAGCAGTACTTC.

V and J are TRBV5-4 and TRBJ2-5; no reliable D call. V gave up 4 bases and J gave up 0 bases, with 4 bases separating them. Germline V CDR1 and CDR2: SGHNT, YYREEE (reference sequence). This CDR3 spans 12 amino acids. In DNA form, the CDR3 reads TGTGCCAGCAGCCCCTACCAAGAGACCCAGTACTTC. This sequence encodes CASSPYQETQYF.

This clone was counted only a few times. The J gene is TRBJ1-5, the V gene TRBV7-8, with D perhaps matching TRBD1 (6 bases). Germline V CDR1 and CDR2: SGHVS, FQNEAQ. The V gene lost 2 bases and the J gene lost 0 bases, with 17 bases spanning the gap. The CDR3 is made up of 18 amino acids. Written as DNA, the CDR3 is TGTGCCAGCAGCTTACAAGGCCCGGACAGTTATAGCAATCAGCCCCAGCATTTT. Its translation: CASSLQGPDSYSNQPQHF. The full variable domain, with the rest looked up from reference TRBV7-8 and TRBJ1-5, is GAGVSQSPRYKVAKRGQDVALRCDPISGHVSLFWYQQALGQGPEFLTYFQNEAQLDKSGLPSDRFFAERPEGSVSTLKIQRTQQEDSAVYLCASSLQGPDSYSNQPQHFGDGTRLSIL.

The rearrangement links TRBV19 to TRBJ2-2, with D possibly matching TRBD1 (6 bases). Per germline, CDR1 LNHDA and CDR2 SQIVND (reference sequence). This CDR3 has 16 residues. Trimming took off 5 bases at V and 0 bases at J, with 13 bases between the two ends. DNA for the CDR3: TGTGCCAGTAGTTCCTCAGGGGCTCCGAACACCGGGGAGCTGTTTTTT. Its translation is CASSSSGAPNTGELFF. Full variable domain (outside the CDR3, taken from reference TRBV19 and TRBJ2-2): DGGITQSPKYLFRKEGQNVTLSCEQNLNHDAMYWYRQDPGQGLRLIYYSQIVNDFQKGDIAEGYSVSREKKESFPLTVTSAQKNPTAFYLCASSSSGAPNTGELFFGEGSRLTVL.

The chain joins TRBV6-5 to TRBJ1-6; 7 positions agree with TRBD1. There are 15 residues in the CDR3. CDR1 and CDR2 from the germline V gene are MNHEY and SVGAGI. J was trimmed by 7 bases and V by 5 bases; bases with no gene match: 8. The CDR3: CASSPWTGGNSPLHF. The CDR3 coding sequence is TGTGCCAGCAGTCCGTGGACAGGCGGGAATTCACCCCTCCACTTT.

The J gene is TRBJ1-6, the V gene TRBV29-1; weak D call: TRBD1 (6 bases). CDR3 size: 13 residues. Germline CDR1 and CDR2: SQVTM and ANQGSEA. Trimming shortened V by 5 bases and J by 5 bases, and 10 bases separated the two germline ends. DNA of the CDR3: TGCAGCGTTTCCCAGGGGAATAATTCACCCCTCCACTTT. Its translation: CSVSQGNNSPLHF.

Notes on this clone: At one end the junction does not follow the germline gene, possibly because of a read error. CDR3 residues: CSSSTQTGRANTEAFF. The CDR3 DNA reads as TGTTCCAGCAGCACCCAGACAGGGCGGGCGAACACTGAAGCTTTCTTT. V is TRBV7-9 and J is TRBJ1-1, with 7 bases fitting TRBD1. The CDR3 spans 16 residues. CDR1 SEHNR and CDR2 FQNEAQ come from the germline V gene (reference sequence).

V is TRBV7-9 and J is TRBJ2-1; possibly TRBD1 for D (6 bases). This CDR3 has 15 amino acids. Trimming shortened V by 5 bases and J by 2 bases, and 13 bases separated the two germline ends. Germline V gene data show CDR1 as SEHNR and CDR2 as FQNEAQ (reference sequence). CDR3 nucleotides: TGTGCCAGCAGCCCCAGGGGAACGCCCTACAATGAGCAGTTCTTC. Protein: CASSPRGTPYNEQFF. Full variable domain (outside the CDR3, taken from reference TRBV7-9 and TRBJ2-1): DTGVSQNPRHKITKRGQNVTFRCDPISEHNRLYWYRQTLGQGPEFLTYFQNEAQLEKSRLLSDRFSAERPKGSFSTLEIQRTEQGDSAMYLCASSPRGTPYNEQFFGPGTRLTVL.

The V and J genes are TRBV2 and TRBJ2-5; 9 bases match TRBD2. The J call could be wrong; TRBJ2-7 is a better fit for the DNA end. Germline V gene sequence: CDR1 SNHLY, CDR2 FYNNEI. CDR3 length: 16 amino acids. CDR3 loop: CASSESLAGSSYEQYF. CDR3 sequence (DNA): TGTGCCAGCAGTGAATCCCTAGCGGGGAGCTCCTACGAGCAGTACTTC.

The count of this clone is one. J is TRBJ1-2 and V is TRBV16; weak D call: TRBD1 (6 bases). The germline CDR1 and CDR2 sequences are KGHSY and FQNENV. V was pared by 1 base and J by 7 bases, with 16 bases between. This CDR3 is 15 amino acids long. This chain's CDR3 is CASSQFQGTSTGYTF. The CDR3 DNA reads TGTGCCAGCAGCCAATTCCAGGGGACCTCAACTGGCTACACCTTC.

A word on this clone: An end of the junction differs from the germline gene, which may be a read error. In nucleotides, the CDR3 is TGTGCTAGCAGCGCTACTAGCGGGAGTTGGGATGAGCAGTTCTTC. Its protein product is CASSATSGSWDEQFF. The chain recombines TRBV7-7 with TRBJ2-1, with TRBD2 matching 11 bases. The germline V gene has CDR1 SSHAT and CDR2 FNYEAQ (reference sequence). The CDR3 spans 15 residues.

This clone was detected a few times. This chain joins TRBV28 and TRBJ1-6; 7 nucleotides agree with TRBD1. With 5 bases clipped from V and 9 bases from J, the junction kept 7 bases outside the gene matches. Germline V CDR1 and CDR2: MDHEN, SYDVKM. The CDR3 is made up of 14 amino acids. The CDR3 reads CASSRDRESSPLHF. The CDR3 DNA sequence: TGTGCCAGCAGTCGAGACAGGGAGAGTTCACCCCTCCACTTT.

In its sample, this clone was seen once. The genes are TRBV7-9 and TRBJ1-5; 9 nucleotides agree with TRBD1. CDR3 length: 13 amino acids. The germline V gene has CDR1 SEHNR and CDR2 FQNEAQ (reference sequence). Trimming at V came to 10 bases and at J to 5 bases, leaving 6 bases not matched to a gene. The CDR3 nucleotides are TGTGCCACCGGGGACAGGGAATATCAGCCCCAGCATTTT. Translation gives CATGDREYQPQHF.

V is TRBV10-1 and J is TRBJ1-4, with 9 bases that match TRBD1. The V gene end was trimmed by 3 bases and the J gene end by 10 bases; junction bases not matched to a gene: 6. Germline V CDR1 and CDR2: WNHNN, SYGVQD (reference sequence). This CDR3 region has 14 residues. The CDR3 loop reads CASSDRDRVGKLFF. The CDR3 DNA is TGCGCCAGCAGTGACCGGGACAGGGTTGGAAAACTGTTTTTT.

The chain recombines TRBV28 with TRBJ1-1, with D possibly being TRBD1 (5 bases). Germline V gene data show CDR1 as MDHEN and CDR2 as SYDVKM. The CDR3 covers 15 residues. Trimming left V 4 bases short and J 2 bases short, with 14 bases between. The CDR3 sequence: CASSSQGSENTEAFF. The CDR3 DNA reads TGTGCCAGCAGTTCCCAGGGATCCGAAAACACTGAAGCTTTCTTT.

This clone was detected once. DNA for the CDR3: TGTGCCAGCAGTTTAAGTGAGACAGGGGGCACAGATACGCAGTATTTT. Translated: CASSLSETGGTDTQYF. The rearrangement uses TRBV27 and TRBJ2-3; the match to TRBD1 covers 8 bases. There are 16 residues in the CDR3. Germline V gene sequence: CDR1 MNHEY, CDR2 SMNVEV (reference sequence). J was trimmed by 1 base and V by 2 bases; bases with no gene match: 5.

CDR3 sequence (DNA): TGCGCCAGCAGCACCGGACTAGCGGGAGCCTACAATGAGCAGTTCTTC. Protein sequence: CASSTGLAGAYNEQFF. The chain has TRBV5-1 and TRBJ2-1, with 13 nucleotides matching TRBD2. With V trimmed by 4 bases and J by 2 bases, 3 bases remained unmatched. The CDR3 is made up of 16 amino acids. Germline V gives CDR1 SGHRS, CDR2 YFSETQ.

This clone was counted once. The chain joins TRBV28 to TRBJ1-1, with D uncertain. There are 12 residues in the CDR3. V was trimmed by 5 bases and J by 6 bases, leaving 10 bases between them. The germline V gene has CDR1 MDHEN and CDR2 SYDVKM. This chain's CDR3 is CASSLSGSEAFF. The CDR3 nucleotides read TGTGCCAGCAGTCTTTCGGGGTCTGAAGCTTTCTTT.

The chain uses TRBV19 and TRBJ2-2; D is possibly TRBD2 (6 bases). CDR1 and CDR2 from the germline V gene are LNHDA and SQIVND (reference sequence). Trimming left V 2 bases short and J 5 bases short, with 24 bases between. CDR3 length: 19 residues. CDR3 DNA sequence: TGTGCCAGTAGTATACAGGGACTGCAACTAGGAGCACGGACCGGGGAGCTGTTTTTT. As protein: CASSIQGLQLGARTGELFF.

This clone was counted a single time. This sequence joins TRBV5-1 and TRBJ2-6; the match to TRBD1 covers 7 bases. The germline V gene has CDR1 SGHRS and CDR2 YFSETQ. J gave up 1 base and V 2 bases, and 9 bases lay outside the gene matches. The CDR3 has 18 amino acids. Here the CDR3 reads CASSLFLRDSSGANVLTF. In nucleotides, the CDR3 is TGCGCCAGCAGCTTATTTCTCCGGGACAGTTCTGGGGCCAACGTCCTGACTTTC.